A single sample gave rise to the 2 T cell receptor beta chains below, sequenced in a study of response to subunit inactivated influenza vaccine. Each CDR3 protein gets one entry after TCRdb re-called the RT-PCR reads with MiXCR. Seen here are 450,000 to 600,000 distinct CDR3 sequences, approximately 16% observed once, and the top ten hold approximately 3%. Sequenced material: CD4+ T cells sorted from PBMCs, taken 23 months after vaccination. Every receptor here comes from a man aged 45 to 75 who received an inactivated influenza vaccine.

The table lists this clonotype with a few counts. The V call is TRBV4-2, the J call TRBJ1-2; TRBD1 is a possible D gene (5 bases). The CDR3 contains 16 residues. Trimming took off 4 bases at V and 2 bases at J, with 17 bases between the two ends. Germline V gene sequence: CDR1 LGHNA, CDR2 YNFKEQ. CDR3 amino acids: CASSLGTDPGNYGYTF. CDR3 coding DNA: TGTGCCAGCAGCCTAGGGACCGACCCCGGGAACTATGGCTACACCTTC.

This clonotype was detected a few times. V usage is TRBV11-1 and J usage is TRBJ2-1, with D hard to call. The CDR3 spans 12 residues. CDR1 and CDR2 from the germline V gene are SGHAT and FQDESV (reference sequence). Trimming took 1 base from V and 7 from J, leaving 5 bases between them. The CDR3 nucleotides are TGTGCCAGCAGCTTAGTTGAGAATGAGCAGTTCTTC. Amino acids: CASSLVENEQFF.